A selection of T cell receptor beta chains follows, all from one sample in a study of vaccination effects on CD4 cells after COVID-19. Sequencing was performed with immunoSEQ multiplex PCR; in TCRdb, only in-frame clones are kept and a portion is missing. Among 20,000 to 25,000 clones, about 76% were seen once, and the ten largest hold approximately 3.5%. Antigen specificity for these receptors is unknown. The sequencing used CD4+ T cells from PBMCs cultured with SARS-CoV-2 spike peptides, collected before COVID-19 vaccination. These receptor sequences come from a human donor who received a COVID-19 vaccine. Each CDR3 is given with its conserved first and last residue. D genes are given only for firm matches. Clone size is shown for a subset of rows, as once, few, many or a class of expanded clone.

j_gene | v_gene | d_gene | abundance | CDR3aa | CDR3nt
TRBJ2-3 | TRBV6-4 | TRBD1 | . | CASSENPGQGADTQYF | TGTGCCAGCAGTGAAAATCCGGGACAGGGGGCAGATACGCAGTATTTT
TRBJ1-1 | TRBV19 | . | few | CASSSGLNTEAFF | TGTGCCAGTAGTAGTGGACTGAACACTGAAGCTTTCTTT
TRBJ1-5 | TRBV6-5 | . | once | CASSQLQTSNQPQHF | TGTGCCAGCAGTCAACTACAGACTAGCAATCAGCCCCAGCATTTT
TRBJ1-2 | TRBV7-8 | . | . | CASSLGADYGYTF | TGTGCCAGCAGCCTGGGGGCGGACTATGGCTACACCTTC
TRBJ2-7 | TRBV12-3/TRBV12-4 | . | . | CASSYSYEQYF | TGTGCCAGCAGTTACTCCTACGAGCAGTACTTC
TRBJ2-3 | TRBV6-4 | . | few | CASSSGSTDTQYF | TGTGCCAGCAGCAGCGGGAGCACAGATACGCAGTATTTT
TRBJ2-3 | TRBV4-2 | TRBD2 | once | CASSQATSGTSTDTQYF | TGTGCCAGCAGCCAAGCCACTAGCGGCACTAGCACAGATACGCAGTATTTT
TRBJ1-2 | TRBV25-1 | TRBD1 | . | CASSEQGAFGYTF | TGTGCCAGCAGTGAGCAGGGGGCTTTCGGCTACACCTTC
TRBJ1-4 | TRBV5-1 | . | . | CASSPMDRATNEKLFF | TGCGCCAGCAGCCCAATGGACAGAGCAACTAATGAAAAACTGTTTTTT
TRBJ1-5 | TRBV7-2 | . | . | CASSLARSNQPQHF | TGTGCCAGCAGCTTAGCGAGGAGCAATCAGCCCCAGCATTTT
TRBJ2-1 | TRBV13 | . | . | CASSLINEQFF | TGTGCCAGCAGCCTCATCAATGAGCAGTTCTTC
TRBJ2-7 | TRBV6-5 | TRBD1 | . | CASRITGGNEQYF | TGTGCCAGCAGAATTACAGGGGGCAACGAGCAGTACTTC
TRBJ1-2 | TRBV12-3/TRBV12-4 | . | . | CASSFQGSYGYTF | TGTGCCAGCAGTTTCCAGGGGAGCTATGGCTACACCTTC
TRBJ2-1 | TRBV3-1/TRBV3-2 | TRBD2 | . | CASSSQRGAEVFSEQFF | TGTGCCAGCAGCTCACAGCGGGGGGCAGAGGTTTTTAGTGAGCAGTTCTTC
TRBJ2-5 | TRBV2 | . | . | CASSEGRLRQETQYF | TGTGCCAGCAGTGAAGGTCGGCTCAGGCAAGAGACCCAGTACTTC
TRBJ1-2 | TRBV9 | . | . | CASSPSPGLDYGYTF | TGTGCCAGCAGCCCGAGTCCCGGGTTGGACTATGGCTACACCTTC
TRBJ2-5 | TRBV3-1/TRBV3-2 | . | . | CASSQGGGGAGLKTQYF | TGTGCCAGCAGCCAGGGGGGTGGGGGCGCGGGCCTGAAGACCCAGTACTTC